This T cell receptor beta chain was identified in a study of T and B cells in COVID-19 patients. From blood, about 250-500 ng of genomic DNA served as TRB template. TRB rearrangements were amplified by multiplex PCR with BIOMED2 TRB-A/B primers. Each CDR3 protein gets one entry after TCRdb re-called the multiplex PCR reads with MiXCR. The sample yields 9,900 or so distinct CDR3 sequences, approximately 27% seen once. The V and J ends lost 3 bases and 4 bases respectively, with 12 bases between them. In germline, CDR1 is LNHDA, CDR2 SQIVND (reference sequence). CDR3 length equals 14 residues. This clonotype is categorized as medium-sized.

This TCR was sampled from a human donor who had recovered from COVID-19. The rearrangement links TRBV19 to TRBJ1-2, with D unclear. The sequenced material came from blood. CDR3 protein: CASSMFPQSYGYTF. The CDR3 nucleotides are TGTGCCAGTAGTATGTTCCCTCAGAGCTATGGCTACACCTTC.